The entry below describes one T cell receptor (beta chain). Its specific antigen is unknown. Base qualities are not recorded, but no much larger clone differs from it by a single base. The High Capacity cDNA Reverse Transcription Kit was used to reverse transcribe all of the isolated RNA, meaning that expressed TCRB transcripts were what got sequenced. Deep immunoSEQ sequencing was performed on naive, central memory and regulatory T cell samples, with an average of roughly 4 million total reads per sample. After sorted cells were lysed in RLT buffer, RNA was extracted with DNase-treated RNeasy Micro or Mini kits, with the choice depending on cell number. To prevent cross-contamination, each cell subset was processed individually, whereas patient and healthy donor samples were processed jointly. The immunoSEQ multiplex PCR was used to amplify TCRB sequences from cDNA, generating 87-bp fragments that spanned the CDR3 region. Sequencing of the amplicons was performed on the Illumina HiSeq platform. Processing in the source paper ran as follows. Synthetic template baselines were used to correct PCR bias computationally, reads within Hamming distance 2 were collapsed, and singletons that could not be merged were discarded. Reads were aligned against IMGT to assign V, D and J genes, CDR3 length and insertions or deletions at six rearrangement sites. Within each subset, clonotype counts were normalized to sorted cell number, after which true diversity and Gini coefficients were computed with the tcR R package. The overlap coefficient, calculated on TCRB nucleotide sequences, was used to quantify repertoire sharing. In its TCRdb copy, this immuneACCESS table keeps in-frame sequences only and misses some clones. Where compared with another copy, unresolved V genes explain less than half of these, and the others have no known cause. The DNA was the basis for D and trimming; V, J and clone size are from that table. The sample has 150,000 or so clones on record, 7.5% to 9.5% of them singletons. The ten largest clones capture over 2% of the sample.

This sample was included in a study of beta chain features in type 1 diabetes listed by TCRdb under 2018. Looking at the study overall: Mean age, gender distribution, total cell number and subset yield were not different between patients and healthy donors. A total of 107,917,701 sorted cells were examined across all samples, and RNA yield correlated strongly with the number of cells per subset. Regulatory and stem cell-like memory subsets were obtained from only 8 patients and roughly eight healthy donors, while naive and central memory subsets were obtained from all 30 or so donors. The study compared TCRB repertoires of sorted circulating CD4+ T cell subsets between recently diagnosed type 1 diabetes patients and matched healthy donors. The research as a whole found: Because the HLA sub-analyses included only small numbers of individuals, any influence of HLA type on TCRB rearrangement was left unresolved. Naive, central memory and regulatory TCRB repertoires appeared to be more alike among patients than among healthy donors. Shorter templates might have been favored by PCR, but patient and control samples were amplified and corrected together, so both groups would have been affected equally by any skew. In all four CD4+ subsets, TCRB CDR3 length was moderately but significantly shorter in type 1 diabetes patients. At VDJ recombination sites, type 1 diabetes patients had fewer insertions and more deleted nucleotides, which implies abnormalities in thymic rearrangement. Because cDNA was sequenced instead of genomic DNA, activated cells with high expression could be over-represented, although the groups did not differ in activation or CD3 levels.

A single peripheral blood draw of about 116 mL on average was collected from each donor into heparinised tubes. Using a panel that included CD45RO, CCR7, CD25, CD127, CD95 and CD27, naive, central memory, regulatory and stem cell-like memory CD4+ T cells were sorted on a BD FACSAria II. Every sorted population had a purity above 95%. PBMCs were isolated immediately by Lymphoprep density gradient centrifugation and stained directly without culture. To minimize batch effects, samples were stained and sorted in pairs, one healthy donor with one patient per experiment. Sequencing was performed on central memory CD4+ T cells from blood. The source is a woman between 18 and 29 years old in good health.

The CDR3 amino acid sequence is: CASSFQGSYEQYF. The DNA is as follows: TGCGCCAGCAGCTTCCAGGGCAGCTACGAGCAGTACTTC. This chain joins TRBV5-1 to TRBJ2-7; a tentative D call is TRBD1 (5 bases match). From the germline V gene, CDR1 is SGHRS and CDR2 is YFSETQ. The CDR3 contains 13 residues, cysteine and phenylalanine counted. Only CDR3 DNA remains: 39 bases, in frame from the first base. A distance of 9 bases separates the germline ends of V and J, which lose 2 bases and 3 bases respectively. Outside the CDR3, residues come from the reference TRBV5-1 and TRBJ2-7 proteins, so the full variable domain is: KAGVTQTPRYLIKTRGQQVTLSCSPISGHRSVSWYQQTPGQGLQFLFEYFSETQRNKGNFPGRFSGRQFSNSRSEMNVSTLELGDSALYLCASSFQGSYEQYFGPGTRLTVT.